These T cell receptor beta chains were read from a single sample in a study of neurological immune-mediated disorders. TCRdb re-called the 5' RACE reads through MiXCR, storing one row per CDR3 protein. The sample includes fewer than 80,000 distinct CDR3 sequences, under 5.5% seen only once; the top ten take around 3.4%. Source material: PBMCs. Source of these receptors: a woman aged 45 to 65 with multiple sclerosis. CDR3s include the opening cysteine and the closing phenylalanine or tryptophan. The D gene is left open where the match is weak. Clone size is not always given. Where it is, it says once, few, many or a class for expanded clones.

clone size,J gene,V gene,D gene,CDR3 protein,CDR3 DNA
many,TRBJ2-1,TRBV27,-,CASSLGISYNEQFF,TGTGCCAGCAGTTTGGGTATCTCCTACAATGAGCAGTTCTTC
many,TRBJ2-3,TRBV20-1,-,CSARDQGRATDTQYF,TGCAGTGCTAGAGATCAGGGAAGGGCCACAGATACGCAGTATTTT
many,TRBJ2-4,TRBV6-5,-,CASSYSGHSKVQYF,TGTGCCAGCAGTTATTCAGGCCACAGTAAAGTTCAGTACTTC
few,TRBJ1-1,TRBV4-3,-,CASSQETSGTFYTEAFF,TGCGCCAGCAGCCAAGAAACGTCCGGCACCTTCTACACTGAAGCTTTCTTT
many,TRBJ1-1,TRBV10-3,-,CAIRLSMDTEAFF,TGTGCCATCAGGCTTTCGATGGACACTGAAGCTTTCTTT
-,TRBJ1-2,TRBV6-1,-,CASSYRDPVDGYTF,TGTGCCAGCAGTTACCGGGACCCTGTCGATGGCTACACCTTC
many,TRBJ1-3,TRBV7-9,-,CASSRAGDGNTIYF,TGTGCCAGCAGCCGCGCAGGCGATGGAAACACCATATATTTT
many,TRBJ2-3,TRBV7-9,TRBD2,CASSLASGDTDTQYF,TGTGCCAGCAGCTTAGCCAGCGGGGACACAGATACGCAGTATTTT
-,TRBJ2-1,TRBV9,TRBD1,CASNPGQGLNEQFF,TGTGCCAGCAACCCGGGACAGGGCCTCAATGAGCAGTTCTTC
-,TRBJ1-5,TRBV20-1,-,CSARDISFNQPQHF,TGCAGTGCTAGAGATATTTCCTTCAATCAGCCCCAGCATTTT
few,TRBJ2-3,TRBV5-1,TRBD1,CASSFGGQGPSTDTQYF,TGCGCCAGCAGCTTTGGCGGACAGGGGCCTAGCACAGATACGCAGTATTTT
many,TRBJ1-1,TRBV6-2/TRBV6-3,-,CASSPWVNNEAFF,TGTGCCAGCAGCCCTTGGGTGAACAATGAAGCTTTCTTT
many,TRBJ1-2,TRBV2,TRBD1,CASRGQAYGYTF,TGTGCCAGCAGGGGACAGGCGTATGGCTACACCTTC
many,TRBJ2-3,TRBV20-1,TRBD2,CSALGASGGADTQYF,TGCAGTGCCCTCGGGGCTAGCGGGGGCGCAGATACGCAGTATTTT
many,TRBJ1-6,TRBV20-1,TRBD1,CSARVSTGFNSPLHF,TGCAGTGCTAGAGTCTCGACAGGGTTCAATTCACCCCTCCACTTT
many,TRBJ2-1,TRBV5-1,-,CASSSGVREQFF,TGCGCCAGCAGCTCAGGGGTTCGGGAGCAGTTCTTC
many,TRBJ2-7,TRBV4-3,TRBD1,CASSQGPGQGFYEQYF,TGCGCCAGCAGCCAAGGGCCGGGACAGGGGTTCTACGAGCAGTACTTC
-,TRBJ2-2,TRBV6-6,-,CASSYLQGNTGELFF,TGTGCCAGCAGTTACCTCCAAGGAAACACCGGGGAGCTGTTTTTT
many,TRBJ2-5,TRBV12-3/TRBV12-4,TRBD2,CASSSTNFGGTETQYF,TGTGCCAGCAGTTCTACAAACTTCGGGGGGACAGAGACCCAGTACTTC
many,TRBJ2-7,TRBV6-2/TRBV6-3,TRBD1,CASSYHLGDSSYEQYF,TGTGCCAGCAGTTACCACCTAGGGGACAGCTCCTACGAGCAGTACTTC
-,TRBJ2-3,TRBV3-1,TRBD2,CASSQVGLGGDTQYF,TGTGCCAGCAGCCAAGTGGGACTAGGAGGAGATACGCAGTATTTT
many,TRBJ1-6,TRBV6-2/TRBV6-3,-,CASIDESPGAPLHF,TGTGCCAGCATTGATGAGAGCCCCGGGGCTCCCCTCCACTTT
many,TRBJ2-3,TRBV7-9,TRBD1,CASSNPTGGADTQYF,TGTGCCAGCAGCAACCCGACAGGGGGCGCAGATACGCAGTATTTT
many,TRBJ2-1,TRBV27,TRBD1,CASSRGGQGRANEQFF,TGTGCCAGCAGTCGGGGGGGACAGGGGCGGGCCAATGAGCAGTTCTTC
many,TRBJ2-1,TRBV6-6,-,CASSPSRYEQFF,TGTGCCAGCAGTCCGTCAAGGTATGAGCAGTTCTTC
many,TRBJ1-2,TRBV25-1,-,CASSEGGNGYTF,TGTGCCAGCAGTGAGGGAGGCAATGGCTACACCTTC
few,TRBJ2-7,TRBV3-1,TRBD1,CAVKDRLSYEQYF,TGTGCCGTCAAGGACAGGCTCTCCTACGAGCAGTACTTC
many,TRBJ1-4,TRBV7-9,-,CASSLRGIANEKLFF,TGTGCCAGCAGCCTCCGCGGTATTGCAAATGAAAAACTGTTTTTT
many,TRBJ2-1,TRBV2,TRBD2,CASSRTSGSYNEQFF,TGTGCCAGCAGTCGGACTAGCGGGAGTTACAATGAGCAGTTCTTC
many,TRBJ2-3,TRBV7-9,-,CASSLDRPLPSDTQYF,TGTGCCAGCAGCTTAGATCGACCGTTACCATCAGATACGCAGTATTTT
many,TRBJ1-3,TRBV5-1,-,CASSFDNSGNTIYF,TGCGCCAGCAGTTTTGACAACTCTGGAAACACCATATATTTT
few,TRBJ1-1,TRBV18,-,CASSPTPGGAFF,TGTGCCAGCTCACCAACTCCCGGTGGAGCTTTCTTT
many,TRBJ2-2,TRBV29-1,TRBD2,CSATGTSGSRAGELFF,TGCAGCGCAACTGGGACTAGCGGCTCTCGTGCCGGGGAGCTGTTTTTT
many,TRBJ1-2,TRBV20-1,TRBD1,CSAYIPQTGQDGGYTF,TGCAGTGCCTACATACCTCAGACAGGGCAAGATGGTGGCTACACCTTC
many,TRBJ2-6,TRBV7-3,-,CASSFDSRANVLTF,TGTGCCAGCAGCTTTGACAGTCGGGCCAACGTCCTGACTTTC
few,TRBJ1-5,TRBV20-1,-,CSARDPDSPNQPQNF,TGCAGTGCTAGAGATCCGGACAGCCCAAATCAGCCCCAGAATTTT
many,TRBJ2-3,TRBV5-1,-,CASKANAGSDTQYF,TGCGCCAGCAAGGCGAACGCGGGGTCAGATACGCAGTATTTT
many,TRBJ1-6,TRBV4-3,TRBD1,CASSHGQDLSPLHF,TGCGCCAGCAGCCACGGACAGGACCTTTCACCCCTCCACTTT
many,TRBJ2-3,TRBV5-1,-,CASSLLSTDTQYF,TGCGCCAGCAGCTTATTATCCACAGATACGCAGTATTTT
-,TRBJ1-6,TRBV3-1,-,CASSQEITSPLHF,TGTGCCAGCAGCCAAGAAATAACTTCACCCCTCCACTTT
many,TRBJ2-3,TRBV5-1,-,CASSLVYTDTQYF,TGCGCCAGCAGCTTGGTCTACACAGATACGCAGTATTTT
-,TRBJ2-5,TRBV7-9,-,CASSSGETTGTQYF,TGTGCCAGCAGCTCGGGGGAGACGACCGGGACCCAGTACTTC
few,TRBJ2-1,TRBV12-3/TRBV12-4,-,CASSLFSYNEQFF,TGTGCCAGCAGTTTATTCTCCTACAATGAGCAGTTCTTC
many,TRBJ1-1,TRBV6-5,-,CASSYSDGHLEAFF,TGTGCCAGCAGTTACTCGGACGGCCACCTTGAAGCTTTCTTT
few,TRBJ2-6,TRBV7-3,-,CASSLLSSGANVLTF,TGTGCCAGCAGCTTATTGTCATCTGGGGCCAACGTCCTGACTTTC
many,TRBJ2-1,TRBV7-3,-,CASTWTPNDNEQFF,TGTGCCAGCACCTGGACGCCCAACGACAATGAGCAGTTCTTC
many,TRBJ2-7,TRBV15,TRBD1,CATSLGTVSYEQYF,TGTGCCACCAGCTTAGGGACAGTTTCCTACGAGCAGTACTTC
many,TRBJ1-2,TRBV7-9,-,CASSPIGGYTF,TGTGCCAGCAGCCCGATAGGTGGCTACACCTTC
many,TRBJ1-2,TRBV29-1,-,CSVEGQVEGYTF,TGCAGCGTTGAAGGACAGGTCGAAGGCTACACCTTC
many,TRBJ1-5,TRBV5-1,-,CASSLGPGIVRDQPQHF,TGCGCCAGCAGCTTAGGGCCGGGGATAGTTCGGGATCAGCCCCAGCATTTT
many,TRBJ2-5,TRBV6-5,-,CASSYSYGTQYF,TGTGCCAGCAGTTACTCGTACGGGACCCAGTACTTC
many,TRBJ2-1,TRBV5-1,-,CASSLEFSYNEQFF,TGCGCCAGCAGCTTGGAGTTCTCCTACAATGAGCAGTTCTTC
many,TRBJ2-4,TRBV29-1,-,CSVEVDGGDIQYF,TGCAGCGTTGAAGTGGATGGCGGGGACATTCAGTACTTC
many,TRBJ2-1,TRBV7-6,-,CASSSASGLGNEQFF,TGTGCCAGCAGCTCCGCGTCAGGTTTGGGCAATGAGCAGTTCTTC
-,TRBJ2-4,TRBV14,TRBD1,CASSLDRGRGAKNIQYF,TGTGCCAGCAGCCTAGACAGGGGGCGCGGAGCCAAAAACATTCAGTACTTC
many,TRBJ2-2,TRBV20-1,TRBD2,CSASRTSGNTGELFF,TGCAGTGCTTCGAGGACTAGCGGGAACACCGGGGAGCTGTTTTTT
many,TRBJ2-5,TRBV24-1,TRBD1,CATSDPSGTDPQETQYF,TGTGCCACCAGTGATCCTTCCGGGACAGATCCCCAAGAGACCCAGTACTTC
many,TRBJ1-2,TRBV18,-,CASSLDANYGYTF,TGTGCCAGCTCGCTGGACGCAAACTATGGCTACACCTTC
-,TRBJ2-3,TRBV15,TRBD1,CAISREGQGLNTQYF,TGTGCCATCAGCAGAGAGGGACAGGGGCTGAATACGCAGTATTTT
-,TRBJ2-4,TRBV7-2,-,CASSLDASSSYIAKNIQYF,TGTGCCAGCAGCTTAGATGCTTCTAGCAGCTATATAGCCAAAAACATTCAGTACTTC